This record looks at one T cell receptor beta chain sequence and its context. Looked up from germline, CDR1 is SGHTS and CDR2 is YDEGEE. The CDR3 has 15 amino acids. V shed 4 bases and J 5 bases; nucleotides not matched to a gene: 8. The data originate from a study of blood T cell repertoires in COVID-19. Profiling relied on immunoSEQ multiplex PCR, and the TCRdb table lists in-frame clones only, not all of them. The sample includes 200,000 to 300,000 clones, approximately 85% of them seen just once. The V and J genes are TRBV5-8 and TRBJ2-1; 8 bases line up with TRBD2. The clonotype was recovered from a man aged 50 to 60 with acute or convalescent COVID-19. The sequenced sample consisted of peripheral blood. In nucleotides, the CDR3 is TGTGCCAGCAGCCCGGGGGGGGCCCCAAACAATGAGCAGTTCTTC. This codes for CASSPGGAPNNEQFF.